This is a list of T cell receptor beta chains from one sample in a study of blood T cell repertoires in COVID-19. Libraries were prepared by immunoSEQ multiplex PCR; TCRdb keeps only in-frame clonotypes and omits some of them. The repertoire includes approximately 220,000 clones, about four fifths of them detected once, and approximately 2.9% sits in the top ten. Sequenced sample: peripheral blood. All receptors derive from a woman younger than 45 who had recovered from COVID-19. Both conserved end residues are part of each CDR3. Each record gives: CDR3 protein, CDR3 DNA, V gene, D gene, J gene, clone size. A D gene is named only where the DNA matches it firmly. A clone size is listed for some rows: how often the clone was seen (once, few, many), or a class if it is expanded.

cdr3_aa: CAAGVNTGELFF
cdr3_nt: TGTGCCGCGGGGGTGAACACCGGGGAGCTGTTTTTT
v_call: TRBV27
d_call: TRBD2
j_call: TRBJ2-2
clone_size: -

cdr3_aa: CASSLGRAGEKLFF
cdr3_nt: TGTGCCAGCAGCTTAGGAAGGGCGGGAGAAAAACTGTTTTTT
v_call: TRBV7-9
d_call: -
j_call: TRBJ1-4
clone_size: many

cdr3_aa: CASSTGRGREIINTGELFF
cdr3_nt: TGTGCCAGCAGTACAGGCCGGGGACGGGAGATTATAAACACCGGGGAGCTGTTTTTT
v_call: TRBV28
d_call: -
j_call: TRBJ2-2
clone_size: -

cdr3_aa: CASISGQGYNEQFF
cdr3_nt: TGTGCCAGTATCTCGGGACAGGGCTACAATGAGCAGTTCTTC
v_call: TRBV19
d_call: TRBD1
j_call: TRBJ2-1
clone_size: -

cdr3_aa: CASNIPHVTGEPEPQPQHF
cdr3_nt: TGTGCCAGCAATATACCTCACGTGACAGGGGAACCCGAACCTCAGCCCCAGCATTTT
v_call: TRBV28
d_call: TRBD1
j_call: TRBJ1-5
clone_size: -

cdr3_aa: CASSTTLTPGELFF
cdr3_nt: TGTGCCAGCAGCACCACGTTGACCCCTGGGGAGCTGTTTTTT
v_call: TRBV5-5
d_call: -
j_call: TRBJ2-2
clone_size: -

cdr3_aa: CAWSLLAAPYNEQFF
cdr3_nt: TGTGCCTGGAGTTTGCTAGCGGCCCCCTACAATGAGCAGTTCTTC
v_call: TRBV30
d_call: TRBD2
j_call: TRBJ2-1
clone_size: -

cdr3_aa: CASSGGGDSNQPQHF
cdr3_nt: TGTGCCAGCAGTGGAGGGGGGGATAGCAATCAGCCCCAGCATTTT
v_call: TRBV2
d_call: -
j_call: TRBJ1-5
clone_size: few

cdr3_aa: CASGLIQGTEAFF
cdr3_nt: TGTGCTAGTGGTTTGATTCAGGGCACTGAAGCTTTCTTT
v_call: TRBV12-5
d_call: -
j_call: TRBJ1-1
clone_size: -

cdr3_aa: CASKVGPSSYEQYF
cdr3_nt: TGTGCCAGCAAAGTCGGCCCTAGCTCCTACGAGCAGTACTTC
v_call: TRBV28
d_call: -
j_call: TRBJ2-7
clone_size: -

cdr3_aa: CAISESFGLAGHNEQFF
cdr3_nt: TGTGCCATCAGTGAGTCCTTCGGACTAGCGGGCCACAATGAGCAGTTCTTC
v_call: TRBV10-3
d_call: TRBD2
j_call: TRBJ2-1
clone_size: -

cdr3_aa: CASSFTYRENTGELFF
cdr3_nt: TGTGCCAGCAGCTTTACCTACAGGGAGAACACCGGGGAGCTGTTTTTT
v_call: TRBV7-3
d_call: -
j_call: TRBJ2-2
clone_size: -

cdr3_aa: CASSASGTNEQFF
cdr3_nt: TGCGCCAGCAGTGCTAGCGGGACGAATGAGCAGTTCTTC
v_call: TRBV10-1
d_call: TRBD2
j_call: TRBJ2-1
clone_size: -

cdr3_aa: CASSLSTGDGYTF
cdr3_nt: TGCGCCAGCAGCTTGAGTACAGGGGATGGCTACACCTTC
v_call: TRBV5-1
d_call: TRBD1
j_call: TRBJ1-2
clone_size: -

cdr3_aa: CASSVATPNTGELFF
cdr3_nt: TGTGCCAGCAGCGTAGCTACCCCGAACACCGGGGAGCTGTTTTTT
v_call: TRBV9
d_call: -
j_call: TRBJ2-2
clone_size: -

cdr3_aa: CASSLLAADTQYF
cdr3_nt: TGTGCCAGCAGCTTACTAGCGGCCGATACGCAGTATTTT
v_call: TRBV7-3
d_call: TRBD2
j_call: TRBJ2-3
clone_size: -

cdr3_aa: CASSLRETSEKLFF
cdr3_nt: TGTGCCAGCAGTTTAAGGGAGACGAGTGAAAAACTGTTTTTT
v_call: TRBV27
d_call: -
j_call: TRBJ1-4
clone_size: -

cdr3_aa: CASSPLVSGSTGELFF
cdr3_nt: TGTGCCAGCAGCCCCCTTGTTAGCGGGAGCACCGGGGAGCTGTTTTTT
v_call: TRBV7-3
d_call: TRBD2
j_call: TRBJ2-2
clone_size: -

cdr3_aa: CATSRASGRLNNEQFF
cdr3_nt: TGTGCCACCAGCAGAGCTAGCGGGAGACTTAACAATGAGCAGTTCTTC
v_call: TRBV15
d_call: TRBD2
j_call: TRBJ2-1
clone_size: few

cdr3_aa: CASSLPGQGSYEQYF
cdr3_nt: TGTGCCAGCAGCTTGCCGGGACAGGGGTCCTACGAGCAGTACTTC
v_call: TRBV5-4
d_call: TRBD1
j_call: TRBJ2-7
clone_size: -

cdr3_aa: CASSIALAANEQFF
cdr3_nt: TGTGCCAGTAGTATAGCACTAGCGGCGAATGAGCAGTTCTTC
v_call: TRBV19
d_call: TRBD2
j_call: TRBJ2-1
clone_size: -

cdr3_aa: CASSLVAGGYNEQFF
cdr3_nt: TGCGCCAGCAGCTTGGTTGCGGGAGGGTACAATGAGCAGTTCTTC
v_call: TRBV5-1
d_call: TRBD2
j_call: TRBJ2-1
clone_size: -

cdr3_aa: CAISDPQGLYNEQFF
cdr3_nt: TGTGCCATCAGTGATCCACAGGGCCTCTACAATGAGCAGTTCTTC
v_call: TRBV10-3
d_call: -
j_call: TRBJ2-1
clone_size: once

cdr3_aa: CASSTGGSNEKLFF
cdr3_nt: TGTGCCAGTAGCACAGGGGGGAGTAATGAAAAACTGTTTTTT
v_call: TRBV19
d_call: TRBD1
j_call: TRBJ1-4
clone_size: -

cdr3_aa: CAISEKGETANTEAFF
cdr3_nt: TGTGCCATCAGTGAGAAGGGTGAGACAGCTAACACTGAAGCTTTCTTT
v_call: TRBV10-3
d_call: -
j_call: TRBJ1-1
clone_size: -

cdr3_aa: CASAENTDTQYF
cdr3_nt: TGTGCCAGCGCCGAGAACACAGATACGCAGTATTTT
v_call: TRBV6-5
d_call: -
j_call: TRBJ2-3
clone_size: -

cdr3_aa: CAWTGGYEQYF
cdr3_nt: TGTGCCTGGACAGGGGGATACGAGCAGTACTTC
v_call: TRBV30
d_call: TRBD1
j_call: TRBJ2-7
clone_size: -

cdr3_aa: CASSLEPGGDTGELFF
cdr3_nt: TGTGCCAGCAGTTTAGAGCCAGGGGGCGACACCGGGGAGCTGTTTTTT
v_call: TRBV28
d_call: TRBD1
j_call: TRBJ2-2
clone_size: -

cdr3_aa: CASSAGGSGSYNEQFF
cdr3_nt: TGTGCCAGCAGCGCGGGGGGTAGCGGCTCCTACAATGAGCAGTTCTTC
v_call: TRBV7-3
d_call: TRBD2
j_call: TRBJ2-1
clone_size: -

cdr3_aa: CASSLLAVNNSPLHF
cdr3_nt: TGTGCCAGCAGCCTCCTGGCGGTGAATAATTCACCCCTCCACTTT
v_call: TRBV3-1/TRBV3-2
d_call: -
j_call: TRBJ1-6
clone_size: few

cdr3_aa: CSVEGTGRYEQYF
cdr3_nt: TGCAGCGTTGAGGGGACAGGCCGCTACGAGCAGTACTTC
v_call: TRBV29-1
d_call: TRBD1
j_call: TRBJ2-7
clone_size: -

cdr3_aa: CASLREALFTQYF
cdr3_nt: TGTGCCAGCCTGAGGGAGGCCCTGTTTACGCAGTATTTT
v_call: TRBV12-3/TRBV12-4
d_call: -
j_call: TRBJ2-3
clone_size: -

cdr3_aa: CASSVDIGAYEQYF
cdr3_nt: TGTGCCAGCAGCGTAGATATAGGGGCATACGAGCAGTACTTC
v_call: TRBV9
d_call: -
j_call: TRBJ2-7
clone_size: once

cdr3_aa: CASSSMTSSPDEQYF
cdr3_nt: TGCGCCAGCAGCTCCATGACTAGCTCGCCTGACGAGCAGTACTTC
v_call: TRBV5-1
d_call: TRBD2
j_call: TRBJ2-7
clone_size: -

cdr3_aa: CASSLGLAGGLVYEQYF
cdr3_nt: TGTGCCAGCAGCCTGGGACTAGCGGGAGGGTTGGTGTACGAGCAGTACTTC
v_call: TRBV9
d_call: TRBD2
j_call: TRBJ2-7
clone_size: -